This T cell receptor beta chain was profiled in a study of long-term antiretroviral therapy in people with HIV. CDR1 LNHNV and CDR2 YYDKDF come from the germline V gene (reference sequence). Trimming took 0 bases from V and 0 from J, leaving 8 bases between them. CDR3 length: 15 amino acids. General study points: Blood draws took place between 2004 and 2017 and possibly involved older ART regimens.

The libraries were made with immunoSEQ v3.0 at survey level. Clones were sequenced by immunoSEQ multiplex PCR, and TCRdb holds only the in-frame ones, with some missing. The sample comprises over 40,000 clones, about 95% of which are singletons, and less than 2.5% rests with the top ten. On this clone: Its specificity is unknown.

The chain couples TRBV15 to TRBJ1-1; D gene unclear. The TCR comes from a young man with HIV. This specimen consisted of unsorted PBMCs, obtained roughly 9.5 years after starting antiretroviral therapy. This CDR3 reads CATSRDGDMNTEAFF. The CDR3 DNA sequence: TGTGCCACCAGCAGAGATGGAGACATGAACACTGAAGCTTTCTTT.